A selection of T cell receptor beta chains follows, all from one sample in a study of blood T cell repertoires in COVID-19. The method was immunoSEQ multiplex PCR; TCRdb's version includes in-frame clones alone and lacks a portion of them. The profile shows roughly 68,000 clones, roughly three quarters of them singletons. Sequenced input: peripheral blood. The receptors shown here come from a human donor in a cohort sampled during active COVID-19. Both conserved end residues are part of each CDR3. Fields, in order: clone size, V gene, J gene, D gene, CDR3 protein, CDR3 DNA. D genes are given only for firm matches. A clone size is listed for some rows: how often the clone was seen (once, few, many), or a class if it is expanded.

>once|TRBV19|TRBJ2-7|-
CASSMGRGYEQYF
TGTGCCAGTAGTATGGGCAGGGGCTACGAGCAGTACTTC
>-|TRBV27|TRBJ2-2|TRBD1
CASRSTGYGTGELFF
TGTGCCAGCAGGTCGACAGGGTATGGCACCGGGGAGCTGTTTTTT
>-|TRBV28|TRBJ2-7|-
CASSRPGVRGDEQYF
TGTGCCAGCAGCCGCCCGGGAGTCAGGGGGGACGAGCAGTACTTC
>-|TRBV6-2/TRBV6-3|TRBJ2-3|-
CASSYYGGIASTQYF
TGTGCCAGCAGTTACTACGGGGGAATAGCTAGTACGCAGTATTTT
>-|TRBV19|TRBJ1-1|-
CASSHTRNTEAFF
TGTGCCAGTAGTCATACACGGAACACTGAAGCTTTCTTT
>once|TRBV19|TRBJ2-3|-
CASWGPSTDTQYF
TGTGCCAGTTGGGGGCCCTCCACAGATACGCAGTATTTT
>-|TRBV5-6|TRBJ2-7|TRBD1
CASSPAGQGAYEQYF
TGTGCCAGCAGCCCAGCGGGACAGGGGGCATACGAGCAGTACTTC
>-|TRBV30|TRBJ1-2|TRBD1
CAWGSGGMDYGYTF
TGTGCCTGGGGGTCAGGGGGAATGGACTATGGCTACACCTTC
>once|TRBV29-1|TRBJ2-7|TRBD2
CSVGGLAETYEQYF
TGCAGCGTTGGCGGACTAGCGGAAACCTACGAGCAGTACTTC
>-|TRBV19|TRBJ2-3|-
CASSTGTDTQYF
TGTGCCAGTAGTACCGGCACAGATACGCAGTATTTT
>-|TRBV28|TRBJ1-5|-
CASSPFALRGNQPQHF
TGTGCCAGCAGCCCATTTGCCCTGAGAGGCAATCAGCCCCAGCATTTT
>-|TRBV24-1|TRBJ2-1|-
CATSDPDPKRYNEQFF
TGTGCCACCAGTGATCCCGACCCCAAGCGGTACAATGAGCAGTTCTTC
>-|TRBV7-2|TRBJ2-2|TRBD2
CASSLVGTRPTGELFF
TGTGCCAGCAGCTTAGTCGGGACTAGACCCACCGGGGAGCTGTTTTTT
>-|TRBV6-5|TRBJ2-1|TRBD1
CASSYGTGVNEQFF
TGTGCCAGCAGTTATGGAACAGGGGTTAATGAGCAGTTCTTC
>-|TRBV11-3|TRBJ2-5|-
CASSGQDQETQYF
TGTGCCAGCAGTGGACAAGACCAAGAGACCCAGTACTTC
>once|TRBV4-2|TRBJ1-1|TRBD1
CASSQQGGNTEAFF
TGTGCCAGCAGCCAACAGGGGGGGAACACTGAAGCTTTCTTT
>-|TRBV4-1|TRBJ1-4|-
CASSPTGTSNEKLFF
TGCGCCAGCAGCCCAACCGGGACAAGTAATGAAAAACTGTTTTTT
>-|TRBV7-2|TRBJ1-2|TRBD1
CASSLSGTGGATLGYTF
TGTGCCAGCAGCTTGTCCGGGACAGGGGGCGCGACACTTGGCTACACCTTC
>-|TRBV5-8|TRBJ2-1|-
CASSLGDREAGGPGDEQFF
TGTGCCAGCAGCTTGGGGGACAGGGAAGCGGGAGGGCCAGGGGATGAGCAGTTCTTC
>few|TRBV10-2|TRBJ1-1|TRBD1
CASTRQGSTEAFF
TGCGCCAGCACCAGACAGGGTAGCACTGAAGCTTTCTTT
>-|TRBV27|TRBJ2-7|TRBD2
CASSVSGRGPYEQYF
TGTGCCAGCAGTGTCAGCGGGAGGGGTCCCTACGAGCAGTACTTC
>-|TRBV5-5|TRBJ2-3|-
CASSLGHTDTQYF
TGTGCCAGCAGCTTGGGACACACAGATACGCAGTATTTT
>-|TRBV5-1|TRBJ2-7|-
CASSLGQVYEQYF
TGCGCCAGCAGCTTGGGGCAGGTCTACGAGCAGTACTTC
>-|TRBV28|TRBJ2-2|-
CASSYRRYTGELFF
TGTGCCAGCAGTTATCGGCGGTACACCGGGGAGCTGTTTTTT
>-|TRBV29-1|TRBJ2-7|-
CSVGSPYEQYF
TGCAGCGTGGGTAGCCCCTACGAGCAGTACTTC
>once|TRBV7-9|TRBJ2-7|TRBD1
CASSRTGIRYEQYF
TGTGCCAGCAGCCGGACAGGGATTAGGTACGAGCAGTACTTC
>-|TRBV7-9|TRBJ2-2|-
CASSLLGGNTGELFF
TGTGCCAGCAGCCTCCTCGGGGGTAACACCGGGGAGCTGTTTTTT
>once|TRBV7-9|TRBJ2-1|TRBD2
CASSFSGSFRNEQFF
TGTGCCAGCAGCTTTAGCGGGAGTTTCAGAAATGAGCAGTTCTTC
>-|TRBV3-1/TRBV3-2|TRBJ1-2|-
CASSQATGANYGYTF
TGTGCCAGCAGCCAAGCGACAGGAGCTAACTATGGCTACACCTTC
>-|TRBV10-1|TRBJ2-3|TRBD1
CASTAGGQGTDTQYF
TGCGCCAGCACCGCTGGGGGACAGGGGACAGATACGCAGTATTTT
>-|TRBV7-6|TRBJ2-2|-
CASIQGLSGTGELFF
TGTGCCAGCATACAGGGTCTTTCTGGGACCGGGGAGCTGTTTTTT
>once|TRBV7-9|TRBJ2-3|TRBD2
CASSLGLAGVSTDTQYF
TGTGCCAGCAGCCTCGGACTAGCGGGAGTATCCACAGATACGCAGTATTTT
>-|TRBV30|TRBJ1-5|TRBD1
CAWSEGGGGSNQPQHF
TGTGCCTGGAGTGAAGGAGGGGGCGGGAGCAATCAGCCCCAGCATTTT
>-|TRBV28|TRBJ1-4|-
CASSLKGATNEKLFF
TGTGCCAGCAGTTTAAAGGGGGCAACTAATGAAAAACTGTTTTTT
>-|TRBV7-2|TRBJ1-5|TRBD1
CASSAQGVDQPQHF
TGTGCCAGCAGCGCCCAGGGGGTGGATCAGCCCCAGCATTTT
>-|TRBV6-1|TRBJ2-7|-
CASSEGLQGPFYEQYF
TGTGCCAGCAGTGAAGGCCTACAGGGCCCGTTTTACGAGCAGTACTTC
>-|TRBV12-3/TRBV12-4|TRBJ2-4|TRBD2
CASLLAGGYIQYF
TGTGCCAGCCTCTTAGCGGGTGGTTACATTCAGTACTTC
>-|TRBV5-1|TRBJ2-3|-
CASRERGSYTDTQYF
TGCGCCAGCAGGGAAAGGGGAAGCTACACAGATACGCAGTATTTT
>-|TRBV6-5|TRBJ1-2|-
CASSSDTFYGYTF
TGTGCCAGCAGTTCCGACACCTTCTATGGCTACACCTTC
>-|TRBV10-2|TRBJ1-5|-
CASGGGVNQPQHF
TGCGCCAGCGGGGGGGGTGTCAATCAGCCCCAGCATTTT
>-|TRBV6-2/TRBV6-3|TRBJ2-2|TRBD2
CASSYTLAGEGELFF
TGTGCCAGCAGTTACACGCTAGCGGGAGAAGGGGAGCTGTTTTTT
>once|TRBV6-5|TRBJ1-1|-
CASSQGSMNTEAFF
TGTGCCAGCAGCCAGGGATCCATGAACACTGAAGCTTTCTTT
>-|TRBV19|TRBJ2-1|-
CASSIAAGSSYNEQFF
TGTGCCAGTAGCATAGCCGCGGGTTCCTCCTACAATGAGCAGTTCTTC
>-|TRBV9|TRBJ1-2|-
CASSRGYYGYTF
TGTGCCAGCAGCCGGGGGTACTATGGCTACACCTTC
>-|TRBV4-1|TRBJ2-3|-
CASSQRDSYTDTQYF
TGCGCCAGCAGCCAGAGGGACTCTTACACAGATACGCAGTATTTT
>-|TRBV29-1|TRBJ2-7|TRBD2
CSVRGLAGSYEQYF
TGCAGCGTCCGCGGACTAGCGGGCTCCTACGAGCAGTACTTC
>-|TRBV28|TRBJ1-6|-
CAIGGGRGSPLHF
TGTGCCATCGGGGGGGGGCGAGGTTCACCCCTCCACTTT
>-|TRBV2|TRBJ1-1|-
CASSEREGTEAFF
TGTGCCAGCAGTGAACGGGAGGGGACTGAAGCTTTCTTT
>-|TRBV27|TRBJ1-5|-
CASSLGGLDSNQPQHF
TGTGCCAGCAGTTTGGGAGGCCTCGACAGCAATCAGCCCCAGCATTTT
>-|TRBV10-3|TRBJ2-5|-
CAISVGVGGSQETQYF
TGTGCCATCAGTGTTGGAGTAGGGGGAAGTCAAGAGACCCAGTACTTC
>-|TRBV13|TRBJ2-7|-
CASSYAHEDEQYF
TGTGCCAGCAGCTACGCCCATGAGGACGAGCAGTACTTC
>-|TRBV30|TRBJ2-1|TRBD2
CAWSVGLAGRRNEQFF
TGTGCCTGGAGTGTCGGACTAGCGGGAAGACGGAATGAGCAGTTCTTC
>-|TRBV15|TRBJ2-1|TRBD2
CATSGGVTSGNEQFF
TGTGCCACCAGCGGAGGGGTAACTAGCGGCAATGAGCAGTTCTTC
>-|TRBV6-5|TRBJ2-3|TRBD2
CASSIGTIVDTQYF
TGTGCCAGCAGTATCGGGACTATAGTAGATACGCAGTATTTT
>-|TRBV7-9|TRBJ2-1|-
CASSLPYEQFF
TGTGCCAGCAGCCTTCCGTATGAGCAGTTCTTC
>-|TRBV7-2|TRBJ2-5|TRBD2
CASSPPGGRPGETQYF
TGTGCCAGCAGCCCCCCGGGGGGGCGCCCTGGAGAGACCCAGTACTTC
>-|TRBV27|TRBJ2-7|-
CASSLYSGGGGRNEQYF
TGTGCCAGCAGTTTATATTCAGGGGGTGGAGGGAGAAACGAGCAGTACTTC